Shown below are 11 T cell receptor beta chains from a single sample sequenced in a study of cytomegalovirus exposure and HLA in healthy donors. The PCR used 60 Vbeta and 13 Jbeta primers. The protocol was immunoSEQ multiplex PCR, while the TCRdb copy is restricted to in-frame clones and leaves out a portion. This sample yields fewer than 150,000 clones, of which 70% to 85% are seen a single time; less than 3% belongs to the top ten. Sample: PBMCs. Source of these receptors: a male donor in good health and CMV-seronegative.

The sample holds one count of this clone. This chain links TRBV28 with TRBJ2-5, with D possibly matching TRBD1 (5 bases). The germline CDR1 and CDR2 sequences are MDHEN and SYDVKM. The CDR3 is 13 residues long. Trimming removed 6 bases from V and 1 base from J, with 9 bases in between. The CDR3 here is CASSLGAQETQYF. The CDR3 region has the DNA TGTGCCAGCAGCCTAGGGGCCCAAGAGACCCAGTACTTC.

The chain employs TRBV2 and TRBJ2-7, with 8 bases identical to TRBD2. Looked up from germline, CDR1 is SNHLY and CDR2 is FYNNEI. The junction had 7 bases not matched to a gene; V was cut back by 4 bases and J by 2 bases. This CDR3 spans 15 amino acids. Written as DNA, the CDR3 is TGTGCCAGCAGTGGGTCGCGGGAGGCACCCTACGAGCAGTACTTC. Translated, it gives CASSGSREAPYEQYF.

The V gene is TRBV9, the J gene TRBJ2-1; 9 positions match TRBD2. Germline V gives CDR1 SGDLS, CDR2 YYNGEE. The CDR3 has 14 amino acids. V lost 0 bases to trimming and J lost 8 bases; unmatched junction nucleotides: 3. This CDR3 is CASSVVSGSDEQFF. The CDR3 nucleotides are TGTGCCAGCAGCGTAGTTAGCGGGAGCGATGAGCAGTTCTTC. The whole variable domain, remainder taken from reference TRBV9 and TRBJ2-1, is DSGVTQTPKHLITATGQRVTLRCSPRSGDLSVYWYQQSLDQGLQFLIQYYNGEERAKGNILERFSAQQFPDLHSELNLSSLELGDSALYFCASSVVSGSDEQFFGPGTRLTVL.

The gene calls are TRBV5-1 and TRBJ2-2; no clear D gene. The CDR3 is 15 amino acids. The V end lost 2 bases, the J end lost 0 bases, and 8 bases lay between the germline ends. Germline V CDR1 and CDR2: SGHRS, YFSETQ. CDR3 loop: CASSFSGSNTGELFF. The CDR3 region has the DNA TGCGCCAGCAGCTTCTCCGGGTCGAACACCGGGGAGCTGTTTTTT.

This chain connects TRBV27 to TRBJ2-1; 13 nucleotides align to TRBD2. V dropped 4 bases and J dropped 9; count of bases not matched to a gene: 6. The CDR3 sequence is 15 residues long. Per germline, CDR1 MNHEY and CDR2 SMNVEV (reference sequence). This CDR3 reads CASSWGTSGTGEQFF. CDR3 nucleotides: TGTGCCAGCAGTTGGGGGACTAGCGGGACGGGTGAGCAGTTCTTC.

The rearrangement joins TRBV6-1 to TRBJ2-1; 14 bases align to TRBD2. In germline, CDR1 is MNHNS, CDR2 SASEGT. The CDR3 consists of 15 residues. Trimming took 3 bases from V and 9 from J; bases not matched to a gene: 4. CDR3 region: CASSEGLAGAGEQFF. The CDR3 DNA is TGTGCCAGCAGTGAGGGACTAGCGGGAGCCGGTGAGCAGTTCTTC.

The V and J genes are TRBV6-5 and TRBJ2-2; a weak D match, TRBD2 (6 bases). Germline V gene sequence: CDR1 MNHEY, CDR2 SVGAGI. With 0 bases removed from V and 5 bases from J, the gap between germline ends came to 13 bases. The CDR3 totals 16 residues. The CDR3 protein is CASSYSGGLTTGELFF. The DNA for the CDR3 is TGTGCCAGCAGTTACTCGGGAGGACTGACGACCGGGGAGCTGTTTTTT.

The gene calls are TRBV28 and TRBJ1-1; D gene uncertain. CDR1 MDHEN and CDR2 SYDVKM come from the germline V gene. The CDR3 extends over 16 amino acids. Trimming shortened V by 4 bases and J by 6 bases, and 21 bases separated the two germline ends. CDR3 sequence: CASSSLKTSTMSEAFF. The CDR3 DNA sequence: TGTGCCAGCAGTTCCCTCAAAACAAGTACGATGTCTGAAGCTTTCTTT.

The chain links TRBV27 to TRBJ2-1; 9 positions match TRBD2. Per the germline V gene, CDR1 is MNHEY and CDR2 is SMNVEV (reference sequence). This CDR3 comprises 15 residues. V dropped 2 bases and J dropped 6; count of bases not matched to a gene: 5. CDR3 amino acids: CASSLGLAGFNEQFF. The DNA for the CDR3 is TGTGCCAGCAGTTTAGGGCTAGCGGGATTCAATGAGCAGTTCTTC.

This clone was picked up one time. This sequence joins TRBV18 and TRBJ2-3, with 7 bases matching TRBD2. V trimming: 3 bases; J trimming: 4 bases; junction bases outside the gene matches: 7. The germline V gene encodes CDR1 KGHSH and CDR2 LQKENI. The CDR3 length is 15 residues. CDR3 coding DNA: TGTGCCAGCTCACCTGCCGGACTAGTTCCAGATACGCAGTATTTT. It codes for CASSPAGLVPDTQYF. The full variable domain, in which reference TRBV18 and TRBJ2-3 provide the parts outside the CDR3, is NAGVMQNPRHLVRRRGQEARLRCSPMKGHSHVYWYRQLPEEGLKFMVYLQKENIIDESGMPKERFSAEFPKEGPSILRIQQVVRGDSAAYFCASSPAGLVPDTQYFGPGTRLTVL.

The chain recombines TRBV9 with TRBJ2-7; the D gene is possibly TRBD2 (6 bases). This CDR3 is 14 amino acids long. V was clipped by 2 bases and J by 2 bases, with 11 bases between them. The V gene's germline CDR1 is SGDLS and CDR2 YYNGEE. CDR3 amino acids: CASSVTTGAYEQYF. CDR3 in DNA: TGTGCCAGCAGCGTGACGACGGGAGCCTACGAGCAGTACTTC.